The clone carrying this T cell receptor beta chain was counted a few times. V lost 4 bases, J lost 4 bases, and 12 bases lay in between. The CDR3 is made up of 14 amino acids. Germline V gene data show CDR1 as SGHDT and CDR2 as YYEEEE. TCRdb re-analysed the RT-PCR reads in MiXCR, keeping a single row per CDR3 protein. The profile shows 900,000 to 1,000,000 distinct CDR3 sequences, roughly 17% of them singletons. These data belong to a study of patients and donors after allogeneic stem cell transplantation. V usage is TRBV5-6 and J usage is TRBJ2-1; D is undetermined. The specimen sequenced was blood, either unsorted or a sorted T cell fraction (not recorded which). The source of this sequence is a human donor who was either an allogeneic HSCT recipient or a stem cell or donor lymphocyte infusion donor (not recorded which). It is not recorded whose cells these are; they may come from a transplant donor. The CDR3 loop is CASSLERQYNEQFF. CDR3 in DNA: TGTGCCAGCAGCCTGGAAAGGCAGTACAATGAGCAGTTCTTC.